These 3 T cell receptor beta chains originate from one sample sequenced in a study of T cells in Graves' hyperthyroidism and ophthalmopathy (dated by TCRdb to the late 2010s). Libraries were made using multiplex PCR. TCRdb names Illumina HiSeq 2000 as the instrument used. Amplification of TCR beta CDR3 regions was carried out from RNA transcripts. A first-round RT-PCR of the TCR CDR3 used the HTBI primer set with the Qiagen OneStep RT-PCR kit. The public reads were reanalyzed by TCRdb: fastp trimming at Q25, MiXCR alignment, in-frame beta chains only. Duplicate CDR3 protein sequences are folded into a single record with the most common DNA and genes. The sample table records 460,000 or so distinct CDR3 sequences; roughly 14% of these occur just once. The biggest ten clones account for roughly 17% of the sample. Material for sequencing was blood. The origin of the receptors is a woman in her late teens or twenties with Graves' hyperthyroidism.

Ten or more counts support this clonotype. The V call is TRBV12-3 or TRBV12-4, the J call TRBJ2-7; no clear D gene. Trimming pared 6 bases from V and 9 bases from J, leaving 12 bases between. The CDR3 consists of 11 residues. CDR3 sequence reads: CASRDRSRQYF. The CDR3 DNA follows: TGTGCCAGCAGGGACCGGTCCAGGCAGTACTTC.

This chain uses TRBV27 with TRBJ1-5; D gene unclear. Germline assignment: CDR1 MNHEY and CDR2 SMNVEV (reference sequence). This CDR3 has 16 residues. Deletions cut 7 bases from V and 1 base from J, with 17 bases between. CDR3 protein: CASIAATLESNQPQHF. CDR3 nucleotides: TGTGCCAGCATCGCGGCTACTCTCGAGAGCAATCAGCCCCAGCATTTT.

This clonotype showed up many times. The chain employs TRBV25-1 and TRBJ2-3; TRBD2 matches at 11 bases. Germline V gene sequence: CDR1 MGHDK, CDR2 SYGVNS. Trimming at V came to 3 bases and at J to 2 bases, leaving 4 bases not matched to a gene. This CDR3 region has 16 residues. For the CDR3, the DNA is TGTGCCAGCAGTGAGCGACTAGCGGGATTCACAGATACGCAGTATTTT. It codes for CASSERLAGFTDTQYF.